Listed below are T cell receptor beta chains from one sample, sequenced in a study of Ad26.COV2.S vaccination and SARS-CoV-2 variants. Here immunoSEQ multiplex PCR was the method, and the copy in TCRdb shows in-frame clones only, minus some. The top ten clones hold around 3.7% of a sample with roughly 320,000 clones, around 87% of them seen once. The specimen was peripheral blood, collected in a trial of Ad26.COV2.S vaccine versus placebo. Receptors were obtained from a person aged 18 to 59 who received the Ad26.COV2.S COVID-19 vaccine or a placebo. Each CDR3 is given with its conserved first and last residue. The D gene is left open where the match is weak. Part of the rows lack a size; the others show once, few, many or a class for expanded clones.

d_call j_call clone_size v_call cdr3_aa cdr3_nt
NA TRBJ1-6 NA TRBV4-3 CASSRRENNSPLHF TGCGCCAGCAGCCGCCGGGAGAATAATTCACCCCTCCACTTT
NA TRBJ2-2 NA TRBV9 CASSVWDTGELFF TGTGCCAGCAGCGTATGGGACACCGGGGAGCTGTTTTTT
TRBD1 TRBJ2-7 few TRBV5-6 CASSLWDSLYDEQYF TGTGCCAGCAGCTTATGGGACAGTCTTTATGACGAGCAGTACTTC
TRBD2 TRBJ2-5 NA TRBV7-2 CASSPLALQETQYF TGTGCCAGCAGCCCACTAGCGCTTCAAGAGACCCAGTACTTC
NA TRBJ2-7 NA TRBV5-1 CASSLSGGAPLEQYF TGCGCCAGCAGCTTGTCCGGAGGGGCCCCCCTGGAGCAGTACTTC
NA TRBJ2-7 NA TRBV19 CASSDSDGAYEQYF TGTGCCAGTAGTGATTCGGACGGAGCCTACGAGCAGTACTTC
TRBD2 TRBJ2-7 NA TRBV3-1/TRBV3-2 CASSLAGPYEQYF TGTGCCAGCAGCCTAGCGGGGCCCTACGAGCAGTACTTC
NA TRBJ1-4 NA TRBV28 CASSPPTGPGEKLFF TGTGCCAGCAGCCCTCCCACAGGCCCTGGTGAAAAACTGTTTTTT
NA TRBJ1-2 NA TRBV7-2 CASSLGQRRVYGYTF TGTGCCAGCAGCTTAGGACAGCGTCGGGTCTATGGCTACACCTTC
NA TRBJ1-1 few TRBV2 CASSDRDRAEAFF TGTGCCAGCAGTGACAGGGACCGAGCCGAAGCTTTCTTT
NA TRBJ2-7 few TRBV12-3/TRBV12-4 CASSFDRTYEQYF TGTGCCAGCAGTTTTGATCGCACCTACGAGCAGTACTTC
TRBD1 TRBJ1-1 NA TRBV30 CAWSATGTTEAFF TGTGCCTGGAGTGCGACAGGGACTACTGAAGCTTTCTTT
NA TRBJ1-1 NA TRBV27 CASSLLGSNTEAFF TGTGCCAGCAGTTTATTGGGGTCGAACACTGAAGCTTTCTTT
NA TRBJ1-2 NA TRBV5-6 CASRRVASGGYTF TGTGCCAGCAGAAGAGTGGCTAGTGGAGGCTACACCTTC
NA TRBJ2-3 NA TRBV19 CASSPPRGRSGDTQYF TGTGCCAGTAGCCCACCGCGGGGCCGCAGTGGAGATACGCAGTATTTT
TRBD1 TRBJ1-2 NA TRBV7-9 CASSFTGGEEWGYTF TGTGCCAGCAGCTTCACAGGGGGCGAGGAGTGGGGCTACACCTTC
NA TRBJ2-5 NA TRBV19 CASSEVGQETQYF TGTGCCAGTAGTGAGGTGGGACAAGAGACCCAGTACTTC
TRBD2 TRBJ2-3 NA TRBV4-3 CASSPRTSATDTQYF TGCGCCAGCAGCCCCAGGACTAGCGCCACAGATACGCAGTATTTT
NA TRBJ1-4 once TRBV25-1 CASSNRAQGEKLFF TGTGCCAGCAGTAACAGGGCCCAGGGAGAAAAACTGTTTTTT
NA TRBJ2-7 NA TRBV19 CASRGPYEQYF TGTGCCAGTAGAGGGCCCTACGAGCAGTACTTC
NA TRBJ1-2 NA TRBV7-9 CASSLGRAGNYGYTF TGTGCCAGCAGCTTAGGCAGGGCAGGGAACTATGGCTACACCTTC
NA TRBJ1-2 NA TRBV2 CASEGGSNYGYTF TGTGCCAGCGAGGGGGGTTCAAACTATGGCTACACCTTC
NA TRBJ2-5 NA TRBV7-2 CASSLAGISGETQYF TGTGCCAGCAGCTTAGCTGGGATCTCCGGCGAGACCCAGTACTTC
NA TRBJ1-1 NA TRBV6-5 CASSLVQGEAFF TGTGCCAGCAGCCTCGTACAGGGCGAAGCTTTCTTT
NA TRBJ1-3 NA TRBV7-6 CASMSNGNSGNTIYF TGTGCCAGCATGTCCAATGGGAACTCTGGAAACACCATATATTTT
NA TRBJ2-3 NA TRBV18 CASPQPDSGSTSEGLLDTQYF TGTGCCAGCCCTCAACCAGACTCCGGATCTACCTCGGAGGGTTTATTAGATACGCAGTATTTT
TRBD2 TRBJ2-3 NA TRBV18 CASSPLSVLAGTDTQYF TGTGCCAGCTCACCACTATCGGTCCTAGCGGGGACAGATACGCAGTATTTT
TRBD1 TRBJ1-2 NA TRBV7-6 CASSLGLGGQRKPYGYTF TGTGCCAGCAGCTTAGGTCTCGGGGGACAGCGAAAACCTTATGGCTACACCTTC
NA TRBJ2-1 NA TRBV5-4 CASSLSSPAGRYYNEQFF TGTGCCAGCAGCTTGTCTAGCCCCGCGGGACGGTACTACAATGAGCAGTTCTTC
NA TRBJ2-3 NA TRBV6-2/TRBV6-3 CASSRRGDTQYF TGTGCCAGCAGCCGACGGGGGGATACGCAGTATTTT
NA TRBJ1-2 few TRBV7-9 CASSVGQAEVNYGYTF TGTGCCAGCAGCGTAGGGCAGGCGGAGGTTAACTATGGCTACACCTTC
TRBD1 TRBJ2-1 NA TRBV11-3 CASSSRDRGSYNEQFF TGTGCCAGCAGTTCCCGGGACAGGGGATCCTACAATGAGCAGTTCTTC
TRBD1 TRBJ2-7 NA TRBV29-1 CSARTGSSYEQYF TGCAGCGCGAGGACAGGCAGCTCCTACGAGCAGTACTTC
TRBD2 TRBJ2-1 NA TRBV4-2 CASSQGGLAGRNEQFF TGTGCCAGCAGCCAAGGGGGACTAGCGGGGAGAAATGAGCAGTTCTTC
NA TRBJ2-3 NA TRBV9 CASSVGDPGFADTQYF TGTGCCAGCAGCGTAGGGGACCCCGGGTTCGCAGATACGCAGTATTTT
TRBD1 TRBJ1-4 NA TRBV9 CASSVEGTGVEKLFF TGTGCCAGCAGCGTAGAGGGGACAGGGGTGGAAAAACTGTTTTTT
NA TRBJ1-1 NA TRBV7-9 CASSSHTDRTEAFF TGTGCCAGCAGCTCCCACACCGACCGGACTGAAGCTTTCTTT
TRBD1 TRBJ1-2 NA TRBV3-1/TRBV3-2 CASSHPGQGAAANYGYTF TGTGCCAGCAGCCACCCCGGACAGGGGGCGGCGGCTAACTATGGCTACACCTTC
NA TRBJ2-1 NA TRBV5-6 CASSLGVIGNEQFF TGTGCCAGCAGCCTGGGGGTCATCGGCAATGAGCAGTTCTTC
NA TRBJ1-1 once TRBV29-1 CSVEDTRTEAFF TGCAGCGTTGAAGACACACGTACTGAAGCTTTCTTT